The 30 T cell receptor beta chains listed next were all sequenced from one sample in a study of blood T cells in healthy people across ages. Primed by a sample-barcoded 5' primer and a J-beta primer mix, a second PCR proceeded for about 6 to 12 cycles. One entry per CDR3 protein, called by TCRdb with MiXCR from the 5' RACE reads. The table lists 900,000 to 950,000 distinct CDR3 sequences, 25% to 30% of them singletons, with roughly a tenth in the top ten. These data are also associated with another study on T cells of mothers and their children.

Sample: blood. Receptors were obtained from a woman between 35 and 50 years old in good health.

The V gene is TRBV11-1, the J gene TRBJ2-4; 7 bases agree with TRBD1. Trimming cost V 4 bases and J 8 bases; bases outside gene matches: 5. The germline V gene has CDR1 SGHAT and CDR2 FQDESV (reference sequence). The CDR3 is 13 residues long. The CDR3 loop reads CASSSRGRDIQYF. As DNA, the CDR3 is TGTGCCAGCAGCTCCAGGGGGAGAGACATTCAGTACTTC.

The genes are TRBV13 and TRBJ1-2; D might be TRBD1 (6 bases). The V end was cut by 3 bases, the J end by 4 bases, with 15 bases between. The CDR3 is 15 amino acids. Germline V gene data show CDR1 as PRHDT and CDR2 as FYEKMQ (reference sequence). The DNA of the CDR3 is TGTGCCAGCAGCTTGGGGCAGGGGTCCGTCTATGGCTACACCTTC. Translated: CASSLGQGSVYGYTF.

V gene TRBV3-1 combines with J gene TRBJ2-1; 13 nucleotides agree with TRBD2. Germline-derived CDR1 and CDR2 are LGHDT and YNNKEL (reference sequence). The CDR3 is 17 residues long. With 0 bases clipped from V and 6 bases from J, the junction kept 5 bases outside the gene matches. CDR3 in DNA: TGTGCCAGCAGCCAAGATTTTGGGACTAGCGGGGCCAATGAGCAGTTCTTC. Protein sequence: CASSQDFGTSGANEQFF.

This clonotype was observed a handful of times. The chain employs TRBV24-1 and TRBJ2-1; D may be TRBD1 or TRBD2 (5 bases each). The CDR3 runs to 13 residues. Looked up from germline, CDR1 is KGHDR and CDR2 is SFDVKD. V was shortened by 9 bases and J by 6 bases, with 14 bases between the two germline ends. CDR3 coding DNA: TGTGCCACCGGCACAGGTGGAGGCAATGAGCAGTTCTTC. Encoded protein: CATGTGGGNEQFF.

This sequence joins TRBV4-3 and TRBJ2-1; 12 bases are shared with TRBD2. The CDR3 contains 14 residues. V was pared by 1 base and J by 12 bases, with 4 bases of the junction left unmatched. Per the germline V gene, CDR1 is LGHNA and CDR2 is YSLEER. Here the CDR3 DNA reads TGCGCCAGCAGCCAAGCTAGCGGGGGGGCCAGGCAGTTCTTC. This translates into CASSQASGGARQFF.

This clonotype was found many times. This rearrangement joins TRBV28 to TRBJ1-2; 9 bases map to TRBD1. The CDR3 is made up of 14 amino acids. V shed 5 bases and J 7 bases; nucleotides not matched to a gene: 8. From germline, CDR1 is MDHEN and CDR2 SYDVKM. CDR3 DNA sequence: TGTGCCAGCAGTCCCCCCCCGGGACAGGGTGGCTACACCTTC. Translated: CASSPPPGQGGYTF.

The chain joins TRBV6-1 to TRBJ2-1; a possible D gene is TRBD1 (6 bases). The ends were cut back, 10 bases at V and 0 bases at J, with 16 bases in the middle. CDR3 size: 15 residues. Germline V lookup: CDR1 MNHNS, CDR2 SASEGT. The CDR3 coding sequence is TGTGCCATATACCATACAGGGACCTCCTACAATGAGCAGTTCTTC. Amino acid sequence: CAIYHTGTSYNEQFF.

This rearrangement joins TRBV12-3 or TRBV12-4 to TRBJ2-2; TRBD2 aligns across 7 bases. V lost 7 bases and J lost 5; bases outside the gene matches: 10. CDR3 length equals 15 residues. The CDR3 bases are TGTGCCAGCACCCTTTCTGGGGGGGGGACCGGGGAGCTGTTTTTT. It is translated as CASTLSGGGTGELFF.

This clonotype was seen a handful of times. The rearrangement links TRBV29-1 to TRBJ1-5, with D unclear. Germline V gene lookup returns CDR1 SQVTM and CDR2 ANQGSEA. This CDR3 spans 12 amino acids. V was clipped by 6 bases and J by 2 bases, with 8 bases between them. The CDR3 reads CSVSEGNQPQHF. For the CDR3, the DNA is TGCAGCGTCTCAGAGGGCAATCAGCCCCAGCATTTT.

The DNA for the CDR3 is TGTGCCAGCAGCTTAAGCGATTGGCGACGGGGCTATGGCTACACCTTC. This codes for CASSLSDWRRGYGYTF. This sequence joins TRBV7-2 and TRBJ1-2, with D uncertain. Trimming left V 2 bases short and J 4 bases short, with 17 bases between. Per the germline V gene, CDR1 is SGHTA and CDR2 is FQGNSA. The CDR3 runs 16 residues. Based on the CDR3 plus reference TRBV7-2 and TRBJ1-2, the full variable domain is GAGVSQSPSNKVTEKGKDVELRCDPISGHTALYWYRQSLGQGLEFLIYFQGNSAPDKSGLPSDRFSAERTGGSVSTLTIQRTQQEDSAVYLCASSLSDWRRGYGYTFGSGTRLTVV.

This chain connects TRBV3-1 to TRBJ2-3, with D perhaps matching TRBD1 or TRBD2 (5 bases each). CDR3 size: 16 residues. Per the germline V gene, CDR1 is LGHDT and CDR2 is YNNKEL (reference sequence). The germline V and J ends were trimmed by 1 base and 4 bases, with 15 bases remaining between them. The CDR3 bases are TGTGCCAGCAGCCAAGTGCAGGGAGTGGGCGCAGATACGCAGTATTTT. Translation gives CASSQVQGVGADTQYF.

This clonotype was seen a few times. The chain employs TRBV7-2 and TRBJ2-7; the match to TRBD2 covers 7 bases. The germline V gene has CDR1 SGHTA and CDR2 FQGNSA. This CDR3 region has 15 residues. The V segment lost 2 bases and the J segment 2 bases; nucleotides outside the gene matches: 6. The CDR3 spells CASSLISGDPYEQYF. Here the CDR3 DNA reads TGTGCCAGCAGCTTAATAAGCGGGGACCCCTACGAGCAGTACTTC.

The chain joins TRBV30 to TRBJ1-4; 7 bases agree with TRBD1. With V trimmed by 6 bases and J by 6 bases, 4 bases remained unmatched. The CDR3 totals 12 residues. In germline, CDR1 is GTSNPN, CDR2 SVGIG (reference sequence). The CDR3: CACSGQHEKLFF. CDR3 nucleotide sequence: TGTGCCTGCTCGGGACAGCATGAAAAACTGTTTTTT.

This clonotype appeared a few times. The CDR3 reads CATSLDRTDTQYF. CDR3 DNA: TGTGCCACCAGTTTGGACAGGACGGATACGCAGTATTTT. The chain recombines TRBV15 with TRBJ2-3, with 7 bases identical to TRBD1. Germline loops: CDR1 LNHNV, CDR2 YYDKDF (reference sequence). The CDR3 loop spans 13 amino acids. V was pared by 6 bases and J by 6 bases, with 6 bases of the junction left unmatched.

This clonotype has a handful of counts. V and J are TRBV20-1 and TRBJ1-5; 9 bases are shared with TRBD1. Germline V gives CDR1 DFQATT, CDR2 SNEGSKA (reference sequence). With 2 bases clipped from V and 2 bases from J, the junction kept 4 bases outside the gene matches. The CDR3 consists of 15 residues. This CDR3 is CSARSGQGRNQPQHF. The DNA of the CDR3 is TGCAGTGCTAGATCAGGACAGGGGCGCAATCAGCCCCAGCATTTT.

This clonotype was recorded a few times. The chain employs TRBV5-1 and TRBJ1-2; D uncertain. The CDR3 sequence is 13 residues long. V was cut by 4 bases and J by 4 bases, with 11 bases left in between. Germline V gene sequence: CDR1 SGHRS, CDR2 YFSETQ. CDR3 DNA: TGCGCCAGCAGCCCCCTGAGAGCCTATGGCTACACCTTC. Translated: CASSPLRAYGYTF.

This clonotype was recorded at least ten times. This sequence joins TRBV25-1 and TRBJ2-6, with D possibly being TRBD2 (6 bases). V dropped 2 bases and J dropped 0 bases, with 17 bases sitting between them. The CDR3 is 19 residues long. Germline V gene lookup returns CDR1 MGHDK and CDR2 SYGVNS. The CDR3 here is CASSEIPGTGSSGANVLTF. In nucleotides, the CDR3 is TGTGCCAGCAGTGAAATCCCCGGGACCGGGAGCTCTGGGGCCAACGTCCTGACTTTC.

The V call is TRBV27, the J call TRBJ2-2; D gene unclear. The germline V and J ends were trimmed by 5 bases and 6 bases, with 10 bases remaining between them. This CDR3 has 13 amino acids. Germline V gives CDR1 MNHEY, CDR2 SMNVEV (reference sequence). CDR3: CASSIWGSGELFF. The DNA of the CDR3 is TGTGCCAGCAGTATCTGGGGTTCCGGGGAGCTGTTTTTT.

As concerns this clonotype: The CDR3 ends on some other residue instead of the conserved phenylalanine or tryptophan, so this is likely a read error. The chain combines TRBV29-1 with TRBJ2-2; 8 bases line up with TRBD1. Germline CDR1 is SQVTM and CDR2 is ANQGSEA. This CDR3 is built from 14 residues. The V and J ends lost 7 bases and 4 bases, in that order; junction bases with no gene match: 8. CDR3 in amino acids: CSGGQALGTGELFV. DNA for the CDR3: TGCAGCGGGGGACAGGCCCTGGGCACCGGGGAGCTGTTTGTT.

This clonotype appeared a few times. Here the CDR3 DNA reads TGTGCCAGCAGCACTTTTGTAAGCTACGAGCAGTACTTC. Translation gives CASSTFVSYEQYF. The V call is TRBV7-2, the J call TRBJ2-5; D is ambiguous. Near its end, the DNA agrees better with TRBJ2-7, so the J call may be wrong. This CDR3 region has 13 residues. Germline loops: CDR1 SGHTA, CDR2 FQGNSA.

The V gene is TRBV25-1, the J gene TRBJ1-4, with D unresolved. The length of the CDR3 is 17 residues. V lost 1 base and J 0 bases, leaving 12 bases between the germline ends. The germline gives CDR1 MGHDK, CDR2 SYGVNS. The DNA for the CDR3 is TGTGCCAGCAGTGAATGGAAGGGTAGGGCAACTAATGAAAAACTGTTTTTT. Translation gives CASSEWKGRATNEKLFF.

About this clonotype itself: A much larger clone differs by one base, so this may be a read error. The chain links TRBV6-5 to TRBJ1-2; D gene uncertain. The CDR3 runs to 14 residues. Germline values: CDR1 MNHEY, CDR2 SVGAGI. The CDR3 nucleotides read TGTGCCAGCAGTTACCAAAGCGGGATCTATGGCCACACCTTC. Translating it yields CASSYQSGIYGHTF.

V usage is TRBV5-1 and J usage is TRBJ1-3; D gene ambiguous. Per germline, CDR1 SGHRS and CDR2 YFSETQ. The CDR3 spans 13 residues. V lost 4 bases, J lost 4 bases, and 9 bases lay in between. The CDR3 protein is CASSQTVGNTIYF. DNA of the CDR3: TGCGCCAGCAGCCAGACGGTCGGAAACACCATATATTTT. The full variable domain, with the rest looked up from reference TRBV5-1 and TRBJ1-3, is KAGVTQTPRYLIKTRGQQVTLSCSPISGHRSVSWYQQTPGQGLQFLFEYFSETQRNKGNFPGRFSGRQFSNSRSEMNVSTLELGDSALYLCASSQTVGNTIYFGEGSWLTVV.

J is TRBJ1-5 and V is TRBV7-9, with D unclear. The CDR3 is made up of 14 amino acids. CDR1 is SEHNR and CDR2 is FQNEAQ in the germline V gene (reference sequence). Trimming took 3 bases from V and 4 from J, leaving 10 bases between them. CDR3 coding DNA: TGTGCCAGCAGCTTCGAGGGATTAAATCAGCCCCAGCATTTT. This translates into CASSFEGLNQPQHF.

The CDR3 loop is CASSLSRLAGPNEQFF. CDR3 nucleotides: TGTGCCAGCAGCTTGTCCCGCCTAGCGGGGCCCAATGAGCAGTTCTTC. The V call is TRBV5-8, the J call TRBJ2-1; 9 bases agree with TRBD2. V shed 1 base, J shed 6 bases, and the junction held 8 bases outside the gene matches. The CDR3 has 16 amino acids. Germline assignment: CDR1 SGHTS and CDR2 YDEGEE. Full variable domain (outside the CDR3, taken from reference TRBV5-8 and TRBJ2-1): EAGVTQSPTHLIKTRGQQATLRCSPISGHTSVYWYQQALGLGLQFLLWYDEGEERNRGNFPPRFSGRQFPNYSSELNVNALELEDSALYLCASSLSRLAGPNEQFFGPGTRLTVL.

V and J are TRBV7-6 and TRBJ2-1; tentative D call: TRBD2 (5 bases). This CDR3 contains 13 residues. The germline V gene has CDR1 SGHVS and CDR2 FNYEAQ. The germline V and J ends were trimmed by 5 bases and 9 bases, with 14 bases remaining between them. The CDR3 loop is CASSINPGSEQFF. The CDR3, as DNA: TGTGCCAGCAGCATCAATCCGGGGTCTGAGCAGTTCTTC.

This clonotype was counted ten times or more. The chain has TRBV20-1 and TRBJ2-7; possibly TRBD1 or TRBD2 for D (5 bases each). The CDR3 covers 18 residues. The V gene lost 0 bases and the J gene lost 4 bases, with 25 bases spanning the gap. Germline CDR1 DFQATT, CDR2 SNEGSKA (reference sequence). The CDR3 loop reads CSARDLITGPSLGYEQYF. The DNA of the CDR3 is TGCAGTGCTAGAGATCTGATAACGGGGCCCAGCCTGGGATACGAGCAGTACTTC.

This clonotype was found a few times. V gene TRBV5-6 combines with J gene TRBJ2-3; 9 nucleotides line up with TRBD2. The germline CDR1 and CDR2 sequences are SGHDT and YYEEEE. The CDR3 is made up of 15 amino acids. V was clipped by 2 bases and J by 6 bases; unmatched bases: 7. CDR3: CASSFLAGPTDTQYF. CDR3 nucleotides: TGTGCCAGCAGCTTTCTAGCGGGGCCCACGGATACGCAGTATTTT.

Concerning this clonotype: This may stem from a read error, because a much larger clone lies one nucleotide away. The chain has TRBV12-3 or TRBV12-4 and TRBJ1-2; TRBD1 might be the D (6 bases). The CDR3 sequence is 14 residues long. The CDR3 protein is CASTRGAGEVGCTF. The DNA of the CDR3 is TGTGCCAGCACCCGAGGGGCAGGGGAGGTTGGCTGCACCTTC.

The chain carries TRBV11-2 and TRBJ2-7; 8 nucleotides match TRBD1. The CDR3 is made up of 18 amino acids. The germline CDR1 and CDR2 sequences are SGHAT and FQNNGV. Losses at the gene ends were 5 bases for V and 0 bases for J; bases not matched to a gene: 15. The CDR3 region has the DNA TGTGCCAGCAGCGTAACAAAGCCCCCCGGGACAGGCTCCTACGAGCAGTACTTC. It specifies CASSVTKPPGTGSYEQYF.